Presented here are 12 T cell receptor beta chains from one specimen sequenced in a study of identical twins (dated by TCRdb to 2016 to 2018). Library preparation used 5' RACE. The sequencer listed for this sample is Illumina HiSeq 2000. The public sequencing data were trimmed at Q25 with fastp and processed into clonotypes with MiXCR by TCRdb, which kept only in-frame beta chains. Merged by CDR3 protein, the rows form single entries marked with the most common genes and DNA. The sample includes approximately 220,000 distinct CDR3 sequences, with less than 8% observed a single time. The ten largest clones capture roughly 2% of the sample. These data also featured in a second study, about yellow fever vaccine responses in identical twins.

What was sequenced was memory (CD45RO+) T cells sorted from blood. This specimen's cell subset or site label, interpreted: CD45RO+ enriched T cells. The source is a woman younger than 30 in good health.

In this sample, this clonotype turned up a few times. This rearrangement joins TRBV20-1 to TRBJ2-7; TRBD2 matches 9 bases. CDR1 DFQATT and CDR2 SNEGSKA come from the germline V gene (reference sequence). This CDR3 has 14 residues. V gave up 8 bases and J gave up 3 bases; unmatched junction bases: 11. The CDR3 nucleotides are TGCAGTTGGAAAGGCGGGAGGGCGGGCTACGAGCAGTACTTC. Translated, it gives CSWKGGRAGYEQYF.

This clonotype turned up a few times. The CDR3 bases are TGTGCCAGCAAACACCGTAGAGGGGACAGGGCAAACTACGAGCAGTACTTC. Protein: CASKHRRGDRANYEQYF. The chain combines TRBV21-1 with TRBJ2-7; the table calls TRBD1, which could not be checked here. TRBV21-1 is a documented pseudogene. CDR3 length: 17 residues.

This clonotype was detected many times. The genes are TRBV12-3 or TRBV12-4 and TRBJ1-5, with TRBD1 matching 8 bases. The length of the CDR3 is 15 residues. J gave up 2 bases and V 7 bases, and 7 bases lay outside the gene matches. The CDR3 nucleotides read TGTGCCAGCAAGGCCGGGACAGGAGGCAATCAGCCCCAGCATTTT. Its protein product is CASKAGTGGNQPQHF.

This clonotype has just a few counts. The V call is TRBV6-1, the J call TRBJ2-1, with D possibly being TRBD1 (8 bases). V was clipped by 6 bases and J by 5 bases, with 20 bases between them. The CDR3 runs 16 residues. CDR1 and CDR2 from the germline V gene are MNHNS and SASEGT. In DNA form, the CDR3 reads TGTGCCAGCAGGTCATCAGGGGGCGCGGGGGACAATGAGCAGTTCTTC. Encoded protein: CASRSSGGAGDNEQFF.

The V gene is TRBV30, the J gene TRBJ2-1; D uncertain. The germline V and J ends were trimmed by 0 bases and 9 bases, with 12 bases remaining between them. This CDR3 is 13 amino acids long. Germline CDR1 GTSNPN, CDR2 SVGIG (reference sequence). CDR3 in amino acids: CAWSVIGGSEQFF. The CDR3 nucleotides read TGTGCCTGGAGTGTAATCGGTGGCAGTGAGCAGTTCTTC.

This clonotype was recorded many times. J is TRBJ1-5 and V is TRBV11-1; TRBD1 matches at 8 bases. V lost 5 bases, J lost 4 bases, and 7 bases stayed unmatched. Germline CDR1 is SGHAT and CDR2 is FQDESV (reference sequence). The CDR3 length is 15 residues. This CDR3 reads CASSPGTGINQPQHF. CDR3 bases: TGTGCCAGCAGCCCTGGGACAGGTATAAATCAGCCCCAGCATTTT.

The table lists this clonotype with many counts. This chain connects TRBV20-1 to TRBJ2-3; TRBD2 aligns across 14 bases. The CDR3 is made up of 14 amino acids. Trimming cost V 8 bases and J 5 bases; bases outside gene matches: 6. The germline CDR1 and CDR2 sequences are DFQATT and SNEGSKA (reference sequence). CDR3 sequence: CSTTGTSGRDTQYF. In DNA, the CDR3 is TGCAGTACAACTGGGACTAGCGGGAGAGATACGCAGTATTTT.

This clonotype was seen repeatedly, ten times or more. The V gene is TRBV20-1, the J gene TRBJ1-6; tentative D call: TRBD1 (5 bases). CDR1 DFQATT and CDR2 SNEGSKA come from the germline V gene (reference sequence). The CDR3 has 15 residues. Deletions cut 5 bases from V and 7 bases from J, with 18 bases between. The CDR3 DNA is TGCAGTGCTGCAGACAGCTTACTAGCCAATTCACCCCTCCACTTT. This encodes CSAADSLLANSPLHF.

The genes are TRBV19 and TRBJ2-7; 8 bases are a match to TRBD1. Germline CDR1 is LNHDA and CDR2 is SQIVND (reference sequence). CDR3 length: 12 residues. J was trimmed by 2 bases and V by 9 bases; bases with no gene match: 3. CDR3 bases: TGTGCCAGCGCGGACAGGGCCTACGAGCAGTACTTC. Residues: CASADRAYEQYF.

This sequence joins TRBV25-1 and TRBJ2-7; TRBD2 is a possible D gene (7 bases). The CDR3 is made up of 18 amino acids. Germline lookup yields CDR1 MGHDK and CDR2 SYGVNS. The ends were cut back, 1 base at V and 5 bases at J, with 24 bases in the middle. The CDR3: CASSEFLRRGGGKDEQYF. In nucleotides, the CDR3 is TGTGCCAGCAGTGAATTCCTCCGAAGAGGGGGGGGTAAGGACGAGCAGTACTTC.

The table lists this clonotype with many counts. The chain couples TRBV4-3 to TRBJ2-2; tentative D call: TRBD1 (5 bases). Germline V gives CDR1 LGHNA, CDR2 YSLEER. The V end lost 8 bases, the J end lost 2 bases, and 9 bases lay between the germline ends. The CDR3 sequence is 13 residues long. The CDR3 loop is CASGDRNTGELFF. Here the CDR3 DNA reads TGCGCCAGCGGTGACAGAAACACCGGGGAGCTGTTTTTT.

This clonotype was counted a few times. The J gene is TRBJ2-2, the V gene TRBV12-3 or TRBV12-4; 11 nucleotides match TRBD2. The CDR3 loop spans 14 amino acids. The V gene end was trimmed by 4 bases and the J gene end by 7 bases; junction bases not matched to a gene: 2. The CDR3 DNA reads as TGTGCCAGCAGTTCTAGCGGGAGGAACGGGGAGCTGTTTTTT. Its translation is CASSSSGRNGELFF.